The 30 T cell receptor beta chains in this list originate from one sample, sequenced in a study of coeliac disease (dated by TCRdb to between 2020 and 2023). Libraries were made using the immunoSEQ multiplex PCR assay. Drawn from immuneACCESS, this table holds only the in-frame rearrangements with V and J called that TCRdb kept. Clones are partly lost; checked studies trace under half to an unresolved V gene and leave the rest unexplained. The sample table lists several thousand clones, about 60% of them with a count of one. The ten largest clones represent approximately 3% of the sample. Sequenced: lamina propria lymphocytes from the gut. The cell subset or site label here, explained by the study, means: lamina propria cell (LPC) fraction of small intestinal biopsy. These receptors were collected from a woman aged 60-75 years with active celiac disease.

This clone was seen a few times. V and J are TRBV2 and TRBJ2-5; D is possibly TRBD2 (6 bases). There are 13 residues in the CDR3. Germline CDR1 reads SNHLY; CDR2 reads FYNNEI. The V end was cut by 8 bases, the J end by 4 bases, with 14 bases between. The CDR3 region is CASLGRGRETQYF. Here the CDR3 DNA reads TGTGCCAGCCTCGGACGGGGGAGAGAGACCCAGTACTTC.

There are a few counts of this clone. The chain uses TRBV7-2 and TRBJ2-1; 13 bases fit TRBD2. V gave up 3 bases and J gave up 6 bases; unmatched junction bases: 5. The germline V gene encodes CDR1 SGHTA and CDR2 FQGNSA. The CDR3 spans 16 residues. In DNA, the CDR3 is TGTGCCAGCAGCTTGTCCGGGACTAGCGGGGCCAATGAGCAGTTCTTC. Encoded protein: CASSLSGTSGANEQFF.

The chain has TRBV28 and TRBJ1-4, with 10 bases lining up with TRBD1. The CDR3 is made up of 15 amino acids. After removal of 5 bases from V and 7 bases from J, the junction contained 7 bases not matched to a gene. Germline CDR1 reads MDHEN; CDR2 reads SYDVKM. The CDR3 protein is CASSDVRDRGEKLFF. The CDR3 DNA is TGTGCCAGCAGTGACGTCCGGGACAGGGGTGAAAAACTGTTTTTT. Full variable domain (remainder filled in from reference TRBV28 and TRBJ1-4): DVKVTQSSRYLVKRTGEKVFLECVQDMDHENMFWYRQDPGLGLRLIYFSYDVKMKEKGDIPEGYSVSREKKERFSLILESASTNQTSMYLCASSDVRDRGEKLFFGSGTQLSVL.

J is TRBJ2-1 and V is TRBV7-3; 7 positions agree with TRBD1. CDR1 SGHTA and CDR2 FQGTGA come from the germline V gene. The CDR3 contains 15 residues. V was clipped by 1 base and J by 2 bases; unmatched bases: 2. As DNA, the CDR3 is TGTGCCAGCAGCTTAATCCAGGGGGCCTACAATGAGCAGTTCTTC. The encoded protein is CASSLIQGAYNEQFF.

The chain couples TRBV2 to TRBJ2-2; 9 bases are shared with TRBD1. The CDR3 spans 14 residues. In germline, CDR1 is SNHLY, CDR2 FYNNEI. The ends lost 4 bases at V and 4 bases at J; junction bases unmatched: 1. CDR3 protein: CASSGQGVTGELFF. The CDR3 DNA is TGTGCCAGCAGTGGACAGGGGGTCACCGGGGAGCTGTTTTTT.

As to this clone: At one end the junction does not follow the germline gene, possibly because of a read error. This sequence joins TRBV11-2 and TRBJ1-1; tentatively, D is TRBD1 (6 bases). CDR3 size: 13 residues. Germline V gene sequence: CDR1 SGHAT, CDR2 FQNNGV. The chain's CDR3 is CASSPNRDPDAFF. CDR3 coding DNA: TGTGCCAGCAGCCCAAACAGGGACCCTGATGCTTTCTTT.

CDR3 DNA: TGTGCCAGCAGTGGTCCGGGGCCCAGGACTAGCGGGAAATACAATGAGCAGTTCTTC. This gives the protein CASSGPGPRTSGKYNEQFF. The chain is built from TRBV6-1 and TRBJ2-1, with 12 bases matching TRBD2. Germline CDR1 and CDR2: MNHNS and SASEGT. CDR3 length: 19 amino acids. J lost 4 bases, V lost 4 bases, and 14 bases had no gene match.

The chain couples TRBV5-4 to TRBJ2-6, with 10 bases matching TRBD1. CDR3 size: 17 residues. Germline assignment: CDR1 SGHNT and CDR2 YYREEE (reference sequence). J was trimmed by 3 bases and V by 7 bases; bases with no gene match: 10. CDR3 bases: TGTGCCAGCTCCGGAGGGACAGGGGAGAGTGGGGCCAACGTCCTGACTTTC. Encoded protein: CASSGGTGESGANVLTF.

This clone was detected only once. This sequence joins TRBV5-1 and TRBJ2-1; 14 bases map to TRBD2. With V trimmed by 4 bases and J by 0 bases, 3 bases remained unmatched. Germline values: CDR1 SGHRS, CDR2 YFSETQ. This CDR3 has 17 residues. CDR3 protein: CASSAGTSGSSYNEQFF. The CDR3 nucleotides read TGCGCCAGCAGCGCGGGGACTAGCGGGAGCTCCTACAATGAGCAGTTCTTC. Full variable domain (missing parts from reference TRBV5-1 and TRBJ2-1): KAGVTQTPRYLIKTRGQQVTLSCSPISGHRSVSWYQQTPGQGLQFLFEYFSETQRNKGNFPGRFSGRQFSNSRSEMNVSTLELGDSALYLCASSAGTSGSSYNEQFFGPGTRLTVL.

V is TRBV6-4 and J is TRBJ2-1; 14 bases match TRBD2. The V gene's germline CDR1 is MRHNA and CDR2 SNTAGT. V lost 7 bases to trimming and J lost 6 bases; unmatched junction nucleotides: 11. The length of the CDR3 is 17 residues. CDR3 bases: TGTGCCAGCAATATGACTAGCGGGAGGGCTACGTGCAATGAGCAGTTCTTC. Its translation: CASNMTSGRATCNEQFF.

J is TRBJ1-1 and V is TRBV18; TRBD1 agrees at 8 bases. The germline V gene has CDR1 KGHSH and CDR2 LQKENI. The junction had 5 bases not matched to a gene; V was cut back by 7 bases and J by 1 base. The CDR3 has 14 amino acids. The CDR3 protein is CASFRDRGNTEAFF. CDR3 nucleotide sequence: TGTGCCAGCTTCCGAGACAGGGGGAACACTGAAGCTTTCTTT.

A remark on this clone: In the same sample, other DNA sequences code for this CDR3. The chain couples TRBV5-1 to TRBJ1-2, with 9 bases identical to TRBD1. Per the germline V gene, CDR1 is SGHRS and CDR2 is YFSETQ. The length of the CDR3 is 15 residues. V dropped 5 bases and J dropped 2; count of bases not matched to a gene: 7. Here the CDR3 DNA reads TGCGCCAGCAGTCTCGGACAGGGGAGGAACTATGGCTACACCTTC. It specifies CASSLGQGRNYGYTF.

The J gene is TRBJ1-2, the V gene TRBV28, with D unclear. Germline loops: CDR1 MDHEN, CDR2 SYDVKM. The CDR3 consists of 13 residues. V lost 4 bases, J lost 8 bases, and 14 bases lay in between. CDR3 in DNA: TGTGCCAGCAGTTCCTCCGCGCTGCGAGGCTACACCTTC. This translates into CASSSSALRGYTF.

By proportion, this clone is medium-sized. V and J are TRBV6-1 and TRBJ1-5; D might be TRBD1 (5 bases). CDR1 and CDR2 (germline): MNHNS, SASEGT. V lost 3 bases, J lost 1 base, and 10 bases lay in between. The CDR3 has 15 amino acids. The CDR3 reads CASSDKGRSNQPQHF. The CDR3 DNA sequence: TGTGCCAGCAGTGATAAGGGGAGGAGCAATCAGCCCCAGCATTTT.

This clone is a singleton in its sample. J is TRBJ2-7 and V is TRBV28; TRBD1 agrees at 7 bases. CDR1 is MDHEN, CDR2 SYDVKM, per germline. The J segment lost 0 bases and the V segment lost 5 bases, leaving 7 bases of the junction unmatched. This CDR3 is built from 15 residues. CDR3 amino acids: CASSAPGTDSYEQYF. The CDR3 coding sequence is TGTGCCAGCAGTGCCCCAGGGACAGACTCCTACGAGCAGTACTTC.

This clone was detected once. The rearrangement links TRBV10-3 to TRBJ2-4; D possibly corresponds to TRBD1 (5 bases). The CDR3 has 11 amino acids. V lost 6 bases, J lost 12 bases, and 12 bases lay in between. The germline V gene has CDR1 ENHRY and CDR2 SYGVKD. In nucleotides, the CDR3 is TGTGCCATCAGAGGGGAATCAACTCAGTACTTC. It yields the protein CAIRGESTQYF.

This sequence joins TRBV4-2 and TRBJ2-7, with 7 bases lining up with TRBD2. Trimming removed 2 bases from V and 2 bases from J; junction bases left unmatched: 9. The CDR3 totals 16 residues. Germline CDR1 reads LGHNA; CDR2 reads YNFKEQ. Written as DNA, the CDR3 is TGTGCCAGCAGCCAAAACGGGGACTACACCCCCTACGAGCAGTACTTC. Its protein product is CASSQNGDYTPYEQYF.

This clone appeared a single time. The genes are TRBV2 and TRBJ2-1; 7 bases line up with TRBD2. The CDR3 runs 14 residues. Looked up from germline, CDR1 is SNHLY and CDR2 is FYNNEI. Unmatched junction bases numbered 7, after V lost 4 bases and J lost 7 bases. The CDR3 reads CASSGTSEGNEQFF. The CDR3 DNA sequence: TGTGCCAGCAGTGGAACTAGCGAGGGGAATGAGCAGTTCTTC.

The gene calls are TRBV10-3 and TRBJ1-1; TRBD1 might be the D (6 bases). This CDR3 is built from 13 residues. Trimming removed 5 bases at V and 6 bases at J, with 13 bases between. CDR1 is ENHRY and CDR2 is SYGVKD in the germline V gene. As DNA, the CDR3 is TGTGCCATCAGTAGCCGGGACAATGCTGAAGCTTTCTTT. It specifies CAISSRDNAEAFF.

The rearrangement uses TRBV7-2 and TRBJ1-2; perhaps TRBD1 as D (5 bases). Trimming took 1 base from V and 7 from J, leaving 22 bases between them. This CDR3 is built from 17 residues. Germline CDR1 reads SGHTA; CDR2 reads FQGNSA. In DNA, the CDR3 is TGTGCCAGCAGCTTAGAATCTTACGGCAGGGCATTTGGTGGCTACACCTTC. Protein sequence: CASSLESYGRAFGGYTF.

This chain connects TRBV7-2 to TRBJ1-1, with D unresolved. V lost 3 bases and J lost 4, with 9 bases in between. CDR1 and CDR2 from the germline V gene are SGHTA and FQGNSA. The CDR3 spans 13 residues. The chain's CDR3 is CASSFNRGTEAFF. The CDR3 DNA reads as TGTGCCAGCAGCTTTAATAGAGGCACTGAAGCTTTCTTT.

In its sample, this clone was seen once. The chain joins TRBV7-8 to TRBJ2-5; 12 bases are shared with TRBD1. TRBJ2-7 matches the DNA end more closely, so the J call is doubtful. CDR3 length equals 17 residues. The germline V gene encodes CDR1 SGHVS and CDR2 FQNEAQ. CDR3 nucleotides: TGTGCCAGCAGCTCCTTGGGACAGGGGGCAATGGGTGACGAGCAGTACTTC. Protein sequence: CASSSLGQGAMGDEQYF.

The rearrangement joins TRBV30 to TRBJ1-6; D is ambiguous. CDR1 is GTSNPN, CDR2 SVGIG, per germline (reference sequence). The CDR3 contains 12 residues. V shed 2 bases and J shed 9 bases, with 8 bases lying between them. CDR3 coding DNA: TGTGCCTGGAGTTCACGGTTTTCACCCCTCCACTTT. This codes for CAWSSRFSPLHF.

V usage is TRBV7-2 and J usage is TRBJ2-2; no clear D gene. V lost 2 bases and J lost 0, with 10 bases in between. CDR3 length equals 16 residues. CDR1 and CDR2 (germline): SGHTA, FQGNSA. CDR3 sequence: CASSLFALANTGELFF. Written as DNA, the CDR3 is TGTGCCAGCAGCTTATTTGCTTTAGCGAACACCGGGGAGCTGTTTTTT.

The chain couples TRBV28 to TRBJ2-1; 7 nucleotides line up with TRBD2. The CDR3 is 13 amino acids. CDR1 and CDR2 from the germline V gene are MDHEN and SYDVKM. The V segment lost 5 bases and the J segment 4 bases; nucleotides outside the gene matches: 2. The CDR3 region has the DNA TGTGCCAGCAGTGAAGCGGGGTACAATGAGCAGTTCTTC. Translation: CASSEAGYNEQFF.

V is TRBV4-3 and J is TRBJ1-2; D is unresolved. The germline CDR1 and CDR2 sequences are LGHNA and YSLEER. Deletions cut 5 bases from V and 0 bases from J, with 16 bases between. The CDR3 extends over 16 amino acids. This CDR3 is CASSFSRSEANYGYTF. The CDR3 DNA reads TGCGCCAGCAGCTTCTCCCGAAGCGAAGCTAACTATGGCTACACCTTC.

This clone was counted between two and nine times. The chain joins TRBV7-2 to TRBJ2-7; 10 bases are shared with TRBD2. Germline values: CDR1 SGHTA, CDR2 FQGNSA. After removal of 5 bases from V and 5 bases from J, the junction contained 6 bases not matched to a gene. This CDR3 is 14 amino acids long. DNA of the CDR3: TGTGCCAGCAGCGCTAGCGGGAGTTGGAACGAGCAGTACTTC. As protein: CASSASGSWNEQYF.

The rearrangement joins TRBV4-3 to TRBJ1-4; a weak D match, TRBD1 (5 bases). Germline V gives CDR1 LGHNA, CDR2 YSLEER. This CDR3 is 17 amino acids long. Trimming took off 1 base at V and 4 bases at J, with 16 bases between the two ends. The CDR3 region has the DNA TGCGCCAGCAGCCAAGGCGTCGGGTCAGGGAATAATGAAAAACTGTTTTTT. Its translation is CASSQGVGSGNNEKLFF.

This rearrangement joins TRBV6-6 to TRBJ2-7; 11 bases are a match to TRBD2. V trimming: 5 bases; J trimming: 3 bases; junction bases outside the gene matches: 9. The CDR3 length is 16 residues. Per germline, CDR1 MNHNY and CDR2 SVGAGI (reference sequence). DNA of the CDR3: TGTGCCAGCAGTCCTAAGGGGACTAGCGGTAACTACGAGCAGTACTTC. Its translation is CASSPKGTSGNYEQYF.

This sequence joins TRBV5-1 and TRBJ1-1, with TRBD1 matching over 8 bases. The CDR3 is 12 residues long. Germline assignment: CDR1 SGHRS and CDR2 YFSETQ. The trim removed 0 bases at V and 8 bases at J, leaving 0 bases unmatched. CDR3: CASSLGTGEAFF. DNA for the CDR3: TGCGCCAGCAGCTTGGGGACAGGGGAAGCTTTCTTT.